Reported below is one T cell receptor (beta chain). Its matching antigen is unknown. TCRdb's table, derived via immunoSEQ multiplex PCR, lists solely in-frame clones and lacks some. The sample shows around 31,000 clones, about 80% of them seen only once. The source of the sample is a study of graft-versus-host responses after intestinal transplantation. Across the whole study: Anti-thymocyte globulin served as induction for all recipients, who then took tacrolimus and steroids for approximately 3 years.

Broader study findings: Within the allografts of patients who had graft-donor T cell macrochimerism, graft-versus-host to host-versus-graft clonal ratios were high.

The CDR3 is made up of 12 amino acids. Germline V lookup: CDR1 SGHAT, CDR2 FQNNGV. The V end lost 3 bases, the J end lost 7 bases, and 9 bases lay between the germline ends. V usage is TRBV11-2 and J usage is TRBJ1-1, with D perhaps matching TRBD1 (5 bases). This clonotype was obtained from a human donor who received an intestinal transplant. Sequencing used unstimulated CD8+ T cells sorted from spleen or lymph node cells, obtained before intestinal transplant. CDR3 protein: CASSLTVNEAFF. The CDR3 coding sequence is TGTGCCAGCAGCTTGACAGTGAATGAAGCTTTCTTT.